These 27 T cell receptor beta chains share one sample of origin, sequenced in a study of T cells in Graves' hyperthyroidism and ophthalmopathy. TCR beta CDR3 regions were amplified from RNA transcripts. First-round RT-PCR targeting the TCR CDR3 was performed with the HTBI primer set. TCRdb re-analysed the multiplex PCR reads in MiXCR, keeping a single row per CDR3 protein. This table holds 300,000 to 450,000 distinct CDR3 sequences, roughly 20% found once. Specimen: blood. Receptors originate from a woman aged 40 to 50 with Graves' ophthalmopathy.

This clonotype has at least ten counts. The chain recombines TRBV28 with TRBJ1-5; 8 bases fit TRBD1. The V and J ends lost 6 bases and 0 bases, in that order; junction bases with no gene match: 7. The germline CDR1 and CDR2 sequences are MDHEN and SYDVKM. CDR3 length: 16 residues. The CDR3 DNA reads TGTGCCAGCAGATCCGGACAGGGCTATAGCAATCAGCCCCAGCATTTT. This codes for CASRSGQGYSNQPQHF.

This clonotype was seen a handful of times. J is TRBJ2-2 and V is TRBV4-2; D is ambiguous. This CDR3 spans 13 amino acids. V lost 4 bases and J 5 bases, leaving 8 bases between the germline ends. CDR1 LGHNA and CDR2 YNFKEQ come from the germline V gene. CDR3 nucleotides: TGTGCCAGCAGCCCGCAAGATACCGGGGAGCTGTTTTTT. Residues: CASSPQDTGELFF.

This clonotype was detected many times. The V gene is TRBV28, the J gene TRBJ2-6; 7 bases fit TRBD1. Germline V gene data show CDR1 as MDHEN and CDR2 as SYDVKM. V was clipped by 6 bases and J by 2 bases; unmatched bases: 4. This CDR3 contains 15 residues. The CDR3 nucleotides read TGTGCCAGCAGCTTACAGGGGACTGGGGCCAACGTCCTGACTTTC. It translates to CASSLQGTGANVLTF.

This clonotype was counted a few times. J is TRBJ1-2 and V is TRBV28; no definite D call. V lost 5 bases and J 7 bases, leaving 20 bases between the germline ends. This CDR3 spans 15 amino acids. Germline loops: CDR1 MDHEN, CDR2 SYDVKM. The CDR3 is CASSTLLGRSTGYTF. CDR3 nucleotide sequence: TGTGCCAGCAGTACTCTCCTAGGGCGATCAACTGGCTACACCTTC.

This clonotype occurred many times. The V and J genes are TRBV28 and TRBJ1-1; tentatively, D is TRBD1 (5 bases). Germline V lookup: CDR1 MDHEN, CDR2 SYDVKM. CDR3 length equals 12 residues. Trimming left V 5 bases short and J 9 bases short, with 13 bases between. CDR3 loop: CASSVGGMKAFF. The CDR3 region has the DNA TGTGCCAGCAGTGTGGGGGGAATGAAAGCTTTCTTT.

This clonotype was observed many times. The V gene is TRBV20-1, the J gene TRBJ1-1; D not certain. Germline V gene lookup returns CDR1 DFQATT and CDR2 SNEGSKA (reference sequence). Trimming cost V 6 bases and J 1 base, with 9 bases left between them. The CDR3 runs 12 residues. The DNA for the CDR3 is TGCAGTGCCGGACCGCAGAACACTGAAGCTTTCTTT. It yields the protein CSAGPQNTEAFF.

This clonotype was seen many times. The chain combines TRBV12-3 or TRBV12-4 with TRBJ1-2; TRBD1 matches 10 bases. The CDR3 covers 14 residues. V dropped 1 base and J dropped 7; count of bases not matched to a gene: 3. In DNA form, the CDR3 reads TGTGCCAGCAGTTTAGGGACAGGGGGTCGTGGCTACACCTTC. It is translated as CASSLGTGGRGYTF.

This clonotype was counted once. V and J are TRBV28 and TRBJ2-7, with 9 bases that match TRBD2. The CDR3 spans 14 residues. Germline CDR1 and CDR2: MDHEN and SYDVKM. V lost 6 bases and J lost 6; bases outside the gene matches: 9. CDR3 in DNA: TGTGCCAGCAGGGAAGCGGGAGGAACCTCCGAGCAGTACTTC. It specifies CASREAGGTSEQYF.

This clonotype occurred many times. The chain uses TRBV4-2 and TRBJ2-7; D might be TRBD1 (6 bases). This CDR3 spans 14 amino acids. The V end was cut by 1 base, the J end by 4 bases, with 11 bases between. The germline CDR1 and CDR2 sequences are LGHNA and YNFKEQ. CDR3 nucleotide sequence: TGTGCCAGCAGCCAAGGGGGGACAACTTACGAGCAGTACTTC. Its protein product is CASSQGGTTYEQYF.

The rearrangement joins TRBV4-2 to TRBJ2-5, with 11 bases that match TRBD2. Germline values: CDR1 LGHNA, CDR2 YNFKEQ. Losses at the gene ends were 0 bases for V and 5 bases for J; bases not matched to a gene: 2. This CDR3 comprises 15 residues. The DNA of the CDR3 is TGTGCCAGCAGCCAAGATAGCGGGAGGGGGGAGACCCAGTACTTC. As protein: CASSQDSGRGETQYF.

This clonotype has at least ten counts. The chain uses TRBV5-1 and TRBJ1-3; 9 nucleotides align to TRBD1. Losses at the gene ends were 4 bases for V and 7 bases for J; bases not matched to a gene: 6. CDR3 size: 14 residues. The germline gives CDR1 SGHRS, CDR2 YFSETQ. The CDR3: CASSPDRGGNTIYF. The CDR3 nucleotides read TGCGCCAGCAGCCCGGACAGGGGAGGGAACACCATATATTTT.

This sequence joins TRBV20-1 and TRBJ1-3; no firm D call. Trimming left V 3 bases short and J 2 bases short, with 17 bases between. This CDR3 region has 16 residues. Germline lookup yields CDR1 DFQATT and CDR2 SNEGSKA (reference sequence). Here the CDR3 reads CSARKITWRAGNTIYF. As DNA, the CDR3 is TGCAGTGCTAGGAAGATCACTTGGAGGGCTGGAAACACCATATATTTT.

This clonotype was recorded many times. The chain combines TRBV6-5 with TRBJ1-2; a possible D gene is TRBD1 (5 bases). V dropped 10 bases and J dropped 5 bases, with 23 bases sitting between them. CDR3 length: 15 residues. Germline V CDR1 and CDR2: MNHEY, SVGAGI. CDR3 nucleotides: TGTGCCACCGCCCGTGGCCAAAGAGGGGATTATGGCTACACCTTC. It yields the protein CATARGQRGDYGYTF.

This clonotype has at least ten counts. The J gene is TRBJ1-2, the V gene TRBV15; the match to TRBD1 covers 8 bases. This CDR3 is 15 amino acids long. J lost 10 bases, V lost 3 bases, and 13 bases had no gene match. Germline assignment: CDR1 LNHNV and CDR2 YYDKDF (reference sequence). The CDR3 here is CATSRARWDRTHYTF. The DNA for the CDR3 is TGTGCCACCAGCAGGGCTAGGTGGGACAGGACCCACTACACCTTC.

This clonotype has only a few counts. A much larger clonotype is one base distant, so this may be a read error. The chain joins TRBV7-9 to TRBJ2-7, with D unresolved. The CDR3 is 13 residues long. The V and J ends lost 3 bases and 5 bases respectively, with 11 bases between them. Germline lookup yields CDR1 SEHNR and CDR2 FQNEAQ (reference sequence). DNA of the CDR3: TGTGCCAGCAGCTTTTTCGCCGGCGACGAGCAGTACTTC. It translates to CASSFFAGDEQYF.

The CDR3 DNA is TGTGCCTGGAGTGTAGCGAACAATGAGCAGTTCTTC. Encoded protein: CAWSVANNEQFF. The rearrangement uses TRBV30 and TRBJ2-1; D is ambiguous. V shed 0 bases and J shed 5 bases, with 5 bases lying between them. This CDR3 is 12 amino acids long. Germline assignment: CDR1 GTSNPN and CDR2 SVGIG (reference sequence).

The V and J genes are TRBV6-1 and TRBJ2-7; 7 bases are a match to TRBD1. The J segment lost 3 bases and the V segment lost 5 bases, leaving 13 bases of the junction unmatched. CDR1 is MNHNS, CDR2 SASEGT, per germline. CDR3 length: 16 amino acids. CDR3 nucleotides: TGTGCCAGCAGTCTGACGGGACAGACCATCCTCTACGAGCAGTACTTC. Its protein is CASSLTGQTILYEQYF.

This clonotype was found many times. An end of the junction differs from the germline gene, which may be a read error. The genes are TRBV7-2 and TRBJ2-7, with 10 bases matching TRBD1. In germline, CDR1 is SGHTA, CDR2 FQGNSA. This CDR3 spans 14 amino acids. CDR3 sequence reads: CASSPWDRGGKLDF. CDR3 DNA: TGTGCCAGCAGCCCGTGGGACAGGGGCGGGAAGTTGGACTTC.

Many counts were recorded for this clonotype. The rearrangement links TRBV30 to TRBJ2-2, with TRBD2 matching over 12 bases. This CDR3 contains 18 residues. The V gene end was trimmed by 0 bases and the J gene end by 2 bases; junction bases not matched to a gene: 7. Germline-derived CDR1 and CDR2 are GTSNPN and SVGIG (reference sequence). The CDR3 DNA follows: TGTGCCTGGAGTGTCCACCCCGGACTAGCGGGAAACACCGGGGAGCTGTTTTTT. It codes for CAWSVHPGLAGNTGELFF.

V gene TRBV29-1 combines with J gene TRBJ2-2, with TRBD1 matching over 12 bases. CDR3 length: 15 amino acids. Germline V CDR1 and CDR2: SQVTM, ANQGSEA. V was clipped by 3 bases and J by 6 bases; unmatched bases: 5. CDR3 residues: CSVERGTGGPGELFF. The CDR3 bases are TGCAGCGTTGAGCGGGGGACAGGGGGCCCCGGGGAGCTGTTTTTT.

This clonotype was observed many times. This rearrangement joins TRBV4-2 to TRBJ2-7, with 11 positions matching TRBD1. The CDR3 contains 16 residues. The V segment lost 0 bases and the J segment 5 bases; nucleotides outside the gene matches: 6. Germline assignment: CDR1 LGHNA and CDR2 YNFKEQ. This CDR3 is CASSQDLGQGADEQYF. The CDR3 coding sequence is TGTGCCAGCAGCCAAGATCTAGGACAGGGGGCGGACGAGCAGTACTTC.

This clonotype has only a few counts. As DNA, the CDR3 is TGTGCCAGCAGTAACACAGGGAAATACGAGCAGTACTTC. This codes for CASSNTGKYEQYF. The V and J genes are TRBV12-3 or TRBV12-4 and TRBJ2-7, with D maybe TRBD1 (6 bases). The CDR3 runs to 13 residues. The V and J ends lost 5 bases and 4 bases respectively, with 12 bases between them.

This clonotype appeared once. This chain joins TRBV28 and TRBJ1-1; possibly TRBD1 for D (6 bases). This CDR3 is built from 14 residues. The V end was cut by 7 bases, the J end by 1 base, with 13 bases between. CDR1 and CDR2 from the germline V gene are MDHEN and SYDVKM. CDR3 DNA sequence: TGTGCCAGCATTTCCAGGGGTCAGAACACTGAAGCTTTCTTT. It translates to CASISRGQNTEAFF.

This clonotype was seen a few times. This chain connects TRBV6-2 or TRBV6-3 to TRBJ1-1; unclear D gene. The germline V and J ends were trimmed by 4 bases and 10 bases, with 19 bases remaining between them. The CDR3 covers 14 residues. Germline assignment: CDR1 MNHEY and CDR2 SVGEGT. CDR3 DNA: TGTGCCAGCAGTTCATCAGCTAACATCGTGGGAGCTTTCTTT. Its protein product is CASSSSANIVGAFF.

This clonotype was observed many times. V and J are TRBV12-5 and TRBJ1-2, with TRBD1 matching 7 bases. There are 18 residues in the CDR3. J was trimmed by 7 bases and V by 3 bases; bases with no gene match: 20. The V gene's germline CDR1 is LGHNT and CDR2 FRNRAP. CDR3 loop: CASGFQLPGQLPSGGYTF. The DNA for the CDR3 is TGTGCTAGTGGTTTCCAACTTCCGGGACAGCTTCCATCGGGTGGCTACACCTTC.

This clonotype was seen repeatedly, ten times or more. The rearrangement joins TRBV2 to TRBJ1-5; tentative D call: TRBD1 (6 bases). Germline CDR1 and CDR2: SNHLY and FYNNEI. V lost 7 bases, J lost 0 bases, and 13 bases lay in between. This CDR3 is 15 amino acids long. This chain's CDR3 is CASNKDSYSNQPQHF. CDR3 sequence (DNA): TGTGCCAGCAACAAGGACAGCTATAGCAATCAGCCCCAGCATTTT. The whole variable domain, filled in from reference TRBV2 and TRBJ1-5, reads EPEVTQTPSHQVTQMGQEVILRCVPISNHLYFYWYRQILGQKVEFLVSFYNNEISEKSEIFDDQFSVERPDGSNFTLKIRSTKLEDSAMYFCASNKDSYSNQPQHFGDGTRLSIL.

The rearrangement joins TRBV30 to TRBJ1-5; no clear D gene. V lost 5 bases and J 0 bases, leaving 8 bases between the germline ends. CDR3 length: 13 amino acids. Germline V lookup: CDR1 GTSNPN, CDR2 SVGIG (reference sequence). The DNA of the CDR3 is TGTGCCTGGCAGAGATATAGCAATCAGCCCCAGCATTTT. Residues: CAWQRYSNQPQHF.